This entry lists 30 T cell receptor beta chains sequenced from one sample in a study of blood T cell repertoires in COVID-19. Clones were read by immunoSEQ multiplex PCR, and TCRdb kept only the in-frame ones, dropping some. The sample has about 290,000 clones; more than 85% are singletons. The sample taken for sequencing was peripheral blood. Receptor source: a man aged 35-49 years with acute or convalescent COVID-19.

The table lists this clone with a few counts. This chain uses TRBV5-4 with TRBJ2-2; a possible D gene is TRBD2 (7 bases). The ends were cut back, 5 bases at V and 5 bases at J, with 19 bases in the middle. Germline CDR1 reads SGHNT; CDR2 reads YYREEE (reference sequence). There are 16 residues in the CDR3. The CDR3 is CASSFTRGAATGELFF. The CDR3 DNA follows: TGTGCCAGCAGTTTCACCCGGGGGGCGGCAACCGGGGAGCTGTTTTTT.

CDR3 nucleotides: TGTGCCAGCAGCCGGGGCTCTGGAAACACCATATATTTT. Translated: CASSRGSGNTIYF. The rearrangement links TRBV27 to TRBJ1-3; D remains ambiguous. Trimming stripped 6 bases from V and 0 bases from J, with 6 bases between. The CDR3 extends over 13 amino acids. Germline-derived CDR1 and CDR2 are MNHEY and SMNVEV (reference sequence).

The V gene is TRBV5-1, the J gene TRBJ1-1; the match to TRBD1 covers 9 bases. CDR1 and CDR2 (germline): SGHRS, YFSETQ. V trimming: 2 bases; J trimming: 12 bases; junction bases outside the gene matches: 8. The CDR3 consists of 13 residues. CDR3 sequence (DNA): TGCGCCAGCAGCTTATCGACAGGGGGTCGGTCTTTCTTT. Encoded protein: CASSLSTGGRSFF.

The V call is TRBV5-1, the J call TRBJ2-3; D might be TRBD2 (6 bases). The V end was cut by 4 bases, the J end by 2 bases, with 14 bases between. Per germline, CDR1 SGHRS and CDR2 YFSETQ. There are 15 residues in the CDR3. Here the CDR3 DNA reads TGCGCCAGCAGCGAAACGGGGAGGTACACAGATACGCAGTATTTT. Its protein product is CASSETGRYTDTQYF.

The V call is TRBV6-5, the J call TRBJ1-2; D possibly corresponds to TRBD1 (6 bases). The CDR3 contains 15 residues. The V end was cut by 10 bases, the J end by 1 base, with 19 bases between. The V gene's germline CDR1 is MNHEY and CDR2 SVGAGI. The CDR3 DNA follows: TGTGCCACCCAGACTTGGGGCAGGGGTAACTATGGCTACACCTTC. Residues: CATQTWGRGNYGYTF.

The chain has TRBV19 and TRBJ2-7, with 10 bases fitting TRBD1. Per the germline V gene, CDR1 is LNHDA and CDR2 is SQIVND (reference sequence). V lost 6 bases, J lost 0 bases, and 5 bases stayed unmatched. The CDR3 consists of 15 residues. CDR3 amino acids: CASRNRDRGSYEQYF. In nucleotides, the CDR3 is TGTGCCAGTAGAAACCGGGACAGGGGCTCCTACGAGCAGTACTTC.

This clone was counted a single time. Here the CDR3 DNA reads TGTGCCAGCGAAAACAGGGTTCAGTCACCCCTCCACTTT. Amino acid sequence: CASENRVQSPLHF. The chain carries TRBV6-5 and TRBJ1-6; possible D gene TRBD1, 6 bases. Germline-derived CDR1 and CDR2 are MNHEY and SVGAGI. The CDR3 loop spans 13 amino acids. Deletions cut 8 bases from V and 10 bases from J, with 15 bases between.

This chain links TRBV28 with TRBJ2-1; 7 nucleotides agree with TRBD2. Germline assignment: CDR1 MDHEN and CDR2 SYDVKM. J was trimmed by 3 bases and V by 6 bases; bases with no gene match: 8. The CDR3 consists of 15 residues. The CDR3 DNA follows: TGTGCCAGCAGACCCGAAGCGGGGAACTACAATGAGCAGTTCTTC. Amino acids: CASRPEAGNYNEQFF.

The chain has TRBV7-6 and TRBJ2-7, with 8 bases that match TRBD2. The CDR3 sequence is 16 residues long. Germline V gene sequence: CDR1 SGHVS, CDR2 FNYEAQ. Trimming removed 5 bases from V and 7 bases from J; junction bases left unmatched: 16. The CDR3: CASSRDSGDPGGEQYF. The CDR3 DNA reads TGTGCCAGCAGCCGAGATAGCGGGGACCCCGGAGGGGAGCAGTACTTC. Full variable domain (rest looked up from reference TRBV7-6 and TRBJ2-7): GAGVSQSPRYKVTKRGQDVALRCDPISGHVSLYWYRQALGQGPEFLTYFNYEAQQDKSGLPNDRFSAERPEGSISTLTIQRTEQRDSAMYRCASSRDSGDPGGEQYFGPGTRLTVT.

The CDR3 reads CASSYDRGLKQYF. The CDR3 region has the DNA TGTGCCAGCAGTTACGACAGGGGGCTGAAGCAGTACTTC. The chain couples TRBV6-5 to TRBJ2-7; TRBD1 aligns across 10 bases. The CDR3 is 13 amino acids. Germline CDR1 and CDR2: MNHEY and SVGAGI. V gave up 2 bases and J gave up 8 bases; unmatched junction bases: 3.

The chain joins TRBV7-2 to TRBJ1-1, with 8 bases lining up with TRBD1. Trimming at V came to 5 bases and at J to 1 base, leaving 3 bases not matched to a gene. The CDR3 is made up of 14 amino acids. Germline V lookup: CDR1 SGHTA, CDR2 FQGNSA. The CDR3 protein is CASSVDRANTEAFF. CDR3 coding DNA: TGTGCCAGCAGCGTGGACAGGGCGAACACTGAAGCTTTCTTT.

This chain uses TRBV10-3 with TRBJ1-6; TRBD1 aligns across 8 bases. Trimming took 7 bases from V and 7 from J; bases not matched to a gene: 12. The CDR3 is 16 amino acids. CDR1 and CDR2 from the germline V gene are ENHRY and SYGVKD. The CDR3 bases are TGTGCCATCACTCAAGGACAGGGAGCTTCAAATTCACCCCTCCACTTT. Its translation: CAITQGQGASNSPLHF.

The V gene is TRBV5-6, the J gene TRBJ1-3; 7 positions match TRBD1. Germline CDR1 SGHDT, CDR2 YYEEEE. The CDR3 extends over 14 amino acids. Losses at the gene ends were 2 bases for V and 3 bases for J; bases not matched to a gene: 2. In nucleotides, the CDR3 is TGTGCCAGCAGCTTATACAGGGGTGGAAACACCATATATTTT. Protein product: CASSLYRGGNTIYF. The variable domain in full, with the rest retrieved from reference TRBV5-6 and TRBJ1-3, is DAGVTQSPTHLIKTRGQQVTLRCSPKSGHDTVSWYQQALGQGPQFIFQYYEEEERQRGNFPDRFSGHQFPNYSSELNVNALLLGDSALYLCASSLYRGGNTIYFGEGSWLTVV.

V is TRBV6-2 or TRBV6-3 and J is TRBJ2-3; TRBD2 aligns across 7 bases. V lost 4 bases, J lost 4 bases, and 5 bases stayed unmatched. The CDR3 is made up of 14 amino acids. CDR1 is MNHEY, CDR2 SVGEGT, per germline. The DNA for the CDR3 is TGTGCCAGCAGTTTTTCGACTAGCCCAGATACGCAGTATTTT. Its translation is CASSFSTSPDTQYF.

In DNA form, the CDR3 reads TGCGCCAGCAGCCAAGAGATTTCTAGCGGCCCTAGCTCCTACGAGCAGTACTTC. It specifies CASSQEISSGPSSYEQYF. The chain has TRBV4-1 and TRBJ2-7; 7 bases map to TRBD2. Germline loops: CDR1 MGHRA, CDR2 YSYEKL. V shed 0 bases and J 0 bases; nucleotides not matched to a gene: 11. This CDR3 comprises 18 residues.

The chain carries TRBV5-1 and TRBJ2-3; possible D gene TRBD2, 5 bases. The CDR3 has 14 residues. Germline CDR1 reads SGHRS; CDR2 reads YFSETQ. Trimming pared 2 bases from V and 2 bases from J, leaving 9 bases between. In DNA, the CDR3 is TGCGCCAGCAGCTTAGGACTCAACACAGATACGCAGTATTTT. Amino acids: CASSLGLNTDTQYF.

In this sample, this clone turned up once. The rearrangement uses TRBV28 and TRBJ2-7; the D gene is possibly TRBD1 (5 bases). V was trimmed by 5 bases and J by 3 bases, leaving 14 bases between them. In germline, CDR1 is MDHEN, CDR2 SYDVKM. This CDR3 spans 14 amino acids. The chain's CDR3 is CASSPGPQYYEQYF. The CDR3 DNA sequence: TGTGCCAGCAGTCCAGGGCCTCAGTACTACGAGCAGTACTTC.

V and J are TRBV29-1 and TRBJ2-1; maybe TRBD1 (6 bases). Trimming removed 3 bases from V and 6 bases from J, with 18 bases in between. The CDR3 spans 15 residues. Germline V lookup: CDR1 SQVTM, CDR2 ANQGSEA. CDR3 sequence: CSVDLDSSLINEQFF. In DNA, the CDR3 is TGCAGCGTTGATTTGGACAGCTCGTTAATCAATGAGCAGTTCTTC.

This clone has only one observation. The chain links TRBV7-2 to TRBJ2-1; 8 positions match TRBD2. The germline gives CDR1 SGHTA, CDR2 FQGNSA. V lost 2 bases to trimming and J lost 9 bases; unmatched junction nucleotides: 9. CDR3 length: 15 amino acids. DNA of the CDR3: TGTGCCAGCAGCTTAAATCCGGGGGGGCCCGGTGAGCAGTTCTTC. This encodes CASSLNPGGPGEQFF.

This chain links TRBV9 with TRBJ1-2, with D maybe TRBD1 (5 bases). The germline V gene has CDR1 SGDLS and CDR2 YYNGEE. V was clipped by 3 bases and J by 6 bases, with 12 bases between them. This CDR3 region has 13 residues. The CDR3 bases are TGTGCCAGCAGCGCCTGGGGGAGGGATGGCTACACCTTC. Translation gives CASSAWGRDGYTF.

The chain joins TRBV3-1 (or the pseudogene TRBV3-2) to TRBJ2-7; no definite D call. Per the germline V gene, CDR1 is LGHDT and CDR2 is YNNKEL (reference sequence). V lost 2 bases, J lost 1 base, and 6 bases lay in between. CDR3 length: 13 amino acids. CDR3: CASSQRISYEQYF. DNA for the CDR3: TGTGCCAGCAGCCAACGTATATCCTACGAGCAGTACTTC.

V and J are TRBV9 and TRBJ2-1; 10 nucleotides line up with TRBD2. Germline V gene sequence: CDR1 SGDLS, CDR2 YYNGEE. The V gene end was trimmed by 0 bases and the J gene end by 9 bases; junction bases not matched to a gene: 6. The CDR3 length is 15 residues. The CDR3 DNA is TGTGCCAGCAGCGTAGGAGCGGGGGGGCCGGTTGAGCAGTTCTTC. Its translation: CASSVGAGGPVEQFF.

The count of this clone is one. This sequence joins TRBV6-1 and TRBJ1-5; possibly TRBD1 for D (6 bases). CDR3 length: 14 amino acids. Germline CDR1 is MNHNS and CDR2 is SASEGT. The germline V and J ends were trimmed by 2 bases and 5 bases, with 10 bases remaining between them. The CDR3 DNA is TGTGCCAGCAGTGAATTTTCAGGGGATCAGCCCCAGCATTTT. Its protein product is CASSEFSGDQPQHF.

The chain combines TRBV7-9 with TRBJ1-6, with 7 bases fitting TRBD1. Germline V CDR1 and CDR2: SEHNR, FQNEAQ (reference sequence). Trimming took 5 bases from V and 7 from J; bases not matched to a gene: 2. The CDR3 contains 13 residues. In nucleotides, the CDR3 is TGTGCCAGCAGCCGGGACAGCAATTCACCCCTCCACTTT. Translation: CASSRDSNSPLHF.

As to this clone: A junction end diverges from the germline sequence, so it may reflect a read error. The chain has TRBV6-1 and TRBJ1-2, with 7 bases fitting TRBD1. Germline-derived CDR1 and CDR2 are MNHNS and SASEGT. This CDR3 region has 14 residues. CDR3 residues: CASREGGGDYGYTF. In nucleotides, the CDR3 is TGTGCCAGCAGAGAAGGGGGCGGCGACTATGGCTACACCTTC.

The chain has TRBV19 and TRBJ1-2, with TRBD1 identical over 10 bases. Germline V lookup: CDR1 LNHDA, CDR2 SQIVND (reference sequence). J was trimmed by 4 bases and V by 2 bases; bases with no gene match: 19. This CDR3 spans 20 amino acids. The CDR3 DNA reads TGTGCCAGTAGTATACCCCCGGGACAGGGGTACATTAGTTCCGGCTATGGCTACACCTTC. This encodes CASSIPPGQGYISSGYGYTF.

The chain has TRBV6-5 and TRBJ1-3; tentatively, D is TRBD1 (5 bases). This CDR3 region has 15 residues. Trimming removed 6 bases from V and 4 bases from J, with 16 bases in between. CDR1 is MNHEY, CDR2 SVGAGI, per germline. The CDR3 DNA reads TGTGCCAGCAGGGAGACAGTCTCAATGGGAAACACCATATATTTT. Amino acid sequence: CASRETVSMGNTIYF.

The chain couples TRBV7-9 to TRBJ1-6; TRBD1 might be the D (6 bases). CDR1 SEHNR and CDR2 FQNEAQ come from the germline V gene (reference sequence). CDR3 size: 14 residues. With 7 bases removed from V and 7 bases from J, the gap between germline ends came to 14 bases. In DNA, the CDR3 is TGTGCCAGCACCGGTGGGGGCCCCAATTCACCCCTCCACTTT. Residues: CASTGGGPNSPLHF.

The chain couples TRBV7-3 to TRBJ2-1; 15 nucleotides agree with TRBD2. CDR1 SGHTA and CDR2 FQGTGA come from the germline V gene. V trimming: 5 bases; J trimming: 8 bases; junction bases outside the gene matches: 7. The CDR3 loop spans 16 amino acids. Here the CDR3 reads CASSPRTSGGADEQFF. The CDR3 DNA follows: TGTGCCAGCAGCCCCCGGACTAGCGGGGGGGCAGATGAGCAGTTCTTC.

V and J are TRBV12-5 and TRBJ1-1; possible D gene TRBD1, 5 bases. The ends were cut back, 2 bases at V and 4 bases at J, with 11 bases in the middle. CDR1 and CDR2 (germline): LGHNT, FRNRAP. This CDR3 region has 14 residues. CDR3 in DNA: TGTGCTAGTGGTTTGTGGGGCACGGGCACTGAAGCTTTCTTT. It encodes CASGLWGTGTEAFF.